A single TCR beta chain is shown here with its context. Its antigen is not known. cDNA serving as the sequencing template came from extracted, reverse transcribed RNA. The method was immunoSEQ multiplex PCR; TCRdb's version includes in-frame clones alone and lacks a portion of them. Seen here are about 200,000 clones, roughly 56% observed once, and the top ten hold 4.5% to 6%. The source of the sample is a study of CD8+ T cells in alopecia areata. Whole-study findings and limits: Clarity of TCR sharing across patients fell short of that in mice, possibly HLA-related.

The germline V and J ends were trimmed by 2 bases and 0 bases, with 11 bases remaining between them. The CDR3 is 16 residues long. Germline V gives CDR1 SGHTA, CDR2 FQGNSA. This rearrangement joins TRBV7-2 to TRBJ2-1, with a possible D match to TRBD2 (6 bases). Sequencing was carried out using CD8+ T cells sorted from blood. The receptor's source is a human donor in good health. The CDR3: CASSLRRGPSYNEQFF. The CDR3 coding sequence is TGTGCCAGCAGCTTAAGGAGGGGCCCCTCCTACAATGAGCAGTTCTTC.